Listed here are 18 T cell receptor beta chains from one sample, sequenced in a study of blood T cell repertoires in COVID-19. Clones were sequenced by immunoSEQ multiplex PCR, and TCRdb holds only the in-frame ones, with some missing. Here the sample spans about 140,000 clones, over 75% being singletons. Sequenced material: PBMCs or T cells enriched from blood (not recorded which). The source is a woman aged 45-65 years who had recovered from COVID-19.

The chain carries TRBV10-3 and TRBJ1-2; 7 bases are shared with TRBD1. This CDR3 has 15 residues. Germline CDR1 ENHRY, CDR2 SYGVKD. The junction had 7 bases not matched to a gene; V was cut back by 6 bases and J by 0 bases. The CDR3 bases are TGTGCCATCAGCAAAGGGACAGATTCTAACTATGGCTACACCTTC. This encodes CAISKGTDSNYGYTF.

J is TRBJ1-5 and V is TRBV4-1; D gene unclear. The V gene lost 4 bases and the J gene lost 5 bases, with 9 bases spanning the gap. This CDR3 is built from 13 residues. Looked up from germline, CDR1 is MGHRA and CDR2 is YSYEKL. The CDR3 DNA reads TGCGCCAGCAGCCCCCGGAGGGATCAGCCCCAGCATTTT. This gives the protein CASSPRRDQPQHF.

The chain employs TRBV19 and TRBJ1-6; TRBD1 agrees at 7 bases. The V gene's germline CDR1 is LNHDA and CDR2 SQIVND (reference sequence). This CDR3 contains 15 residues. The V and J ends lost 5 bases and 7 bases, in that order; junction bases with no gene match: 8. CDR3 bases: TGTGCCAGTAGTCGGGACAGTACACGGAATTCACCCCTCCACTTT. Translating gives CASSRDSTRNSPLHF.

V is TRBV9 and J is TRBJ2-2; TRBD2 matches at 10 bases. V dropped 2 bases and J dropped 2; count of bases not matched to a gene: 3. The CDR3 runs to 16 residues. Germline V lookup: CDR1 SGDLS, CDR2 YYNGEE. CDR3 sequence: CASSVSGGTNTGELFF. The CDR3 DNA reads as TGTGCCAGCAGCGTTAGCGGGGGGACCAACACCGGGGAGCTGTTTTTT.

This clone came up once. The CDR3 loop reads CASSTHRDLNYGYTF. DNA of the CDR3: TGTGCCAGCAGCACACACAGGGACCTTAACTATGGCTACACCTTC. The V and J genes are TRBV9 and TRBJ1-2; D is perhaps TRBD1 (6 bases). Trimming removed 4 bases at V and 1 base at J, with 14 bases between. CDR3 size: 15 residues. Germline loops: CDR1 SGDLS, CDR2 YYNGEE.

The J gene is TRBJ1-1, the V gene TRBV28; weak D call: TRBD1 (6 bases). V was cut by 5 bases and J by 7 bases, with 23 bases left in between. Looked up from germline, CDR1 is MDHEN and CDR2 is SYDVKM. This CDR3 spans 16 amino acids. The CDR3 here is CASSAGQLHGLGEAFF. The CDR3 DNA reads as TGTGCCAGCAGTGCCGGACAGCTCCACGGGTTGGGTGAAGCTTTCTTT.

The chain recombines TRBV7-8 with TRBJ2-2, with a possible D match to TRBD2 (5 bases). Germline assignment: CDR1 SGHVS and CDR2 FQNEAQ. Trimming removed 3 bases at V and 5 bases at J, with 16 bases between. The CDR3 sequence is 16 residues long. The CDR3 protein is CASSLGARRSTGELFF. The CDR3 DNA is TGTGCCAGCAGCTTGGGAGCTCGAAGAAGTACCGGGGAGCTGTTTTTT.

The J gene is TRBJ2-5, the V gene TRBV24-1; 8 positions agree with TRBD2. The CDR3 length is 16 residues. The germline gives CDR1 KGHDR, CDR2 SFDVKD. The junction had 10 bases not matched to a gene; V was cut back by 3 bases and J by 5 bases. CDR3 nucleotide sequence: TGTGCCACCAGTGATCCCGGGACTAGTTGGAGGGAGACCCAGTACTTC. Protein: CATSDPGTSWRETQYF.

This chain uses TRBV6-5 with TRBJ2-5, with 7 bases that match TRBD2. The CDR3 covers 12 residues. Trimming took 8 bases from V and 4 from J; bases not matched to a gene: 4. CDR1 is MNHEY, CDR2 SVGAGI, per germline. The DNA for the CDR3 is TGTGCCAGCGGGGGGGAACGAGAGACCCAGTACTTC. Its translation: CASGGERETQYF.

The chain couples TRBV29-1 to TRBJ2-7; 7 positions agree with TRBD2. This CDR3 comprises 13 residues. Looked up from germline, CDR1 is SQVTM and CDR2 is ANQGSEA. The V gene end was trimmed by 3 bases and the J gene end by 3 bases; junction bases not matched to a gene: 5. CDR3 protein: CSVDSGEGYEQYF. The CDR3 DNA reads TGCAGCGTTGACTCGGGGGAGGGCTACGAGCAGTACTTC.

CDR3 coding DNA: TGTGCCAGCAGCGTAGCTTTTGGACAGGGTTCAAATGAGCAGTTCTTC. Translating gives CASSVAFGQGSNEQFF. This rearrangement joins TRBV9 to TRBJ2-1, with 8 bases lining up with TRBD1. Trimming at V came to 0 bases and at J to 7 bases, leaving 9 bases not matched to a gene. Germline loops: CDR1 SGDLS, CDR2 YYNGEE. This CDR3 region has 16 residues.

The chain couples TRBV18 to TRBJ1-2; D is perhaps TRBD1 (6 bases). The V end was cut by 1 base, the J end by 1 base, with 13 bases between. Germline V gives CDR1 KGHSH, CDR2 LQKENI. The CDR3 length is 16 residues. The CDR3 region is CASSPQRQANNYGYTF. The DNA for the CDR3 is TGTGCCAGCTCACCACAACGACAGGCCAATAACTATGGCTACACCTTC. Looking up the rest from reference TRBV18 and TRBJ1-2 gives the full variable domain: NAGVMQNPRHLVRRRGQEARLRCSPMKGHSHVYWYRQLPEEGLKFMVYLQKENIIDESGMPKERFSAEFPKEGPSILRIQQVVRGDSAAYFCASSPQRQANNYGYTFGSGTRLTVV.

This clone came up once. The rearrangement uses TRBV11-3 and TRBJ1-1, with TRBD1 identical over 7 bases. The germline CDR1 and CDR2 sequences are SGHNT and YENEEA. The CDR3 is made up of 13 amino acids. V gave up 1 base and J gave up 6 bases; unmatched junction bases: 2. Written as DNA, the CDR3 is TGTGCCAGCAGCTTAGGCAGGGGGTCTGAAGCTTTCTTT. Its translation is CASSLGRGSEAFF.

The CDR3 DNA reads TGTGCCAGCAGTGCTCAAAACAGGGAAATGCGGCCCCAGCATTTT. This codes for CASSAQNREMRPQHF. The rearrangement uses TRBV6-2 or TRBV6-3 and TRBJ1-5; maybe TRBD1 (6 bases). V lost 5 bases, J lost 9 bases, and 20 bases lay in between. Germline CDR1 and CDR2: MNHEY and SVGEGT. The CDR3 has 15 amino acids.

The chain carries TRBV11-2 and TRBJ2-3; no clear D gene. The germline V gene has CDR1 SGHAT and CDR2 FQNNGV. Between the trimmed V and J ends, which lost 5 bases and 7 bases, there was a span of 16 bases. The CDR3 length is 14 residues. The CDR3, as DNA: TGTGCCAGCAGCACTATAAGAGCGCGCAATACGCAGTATTTT. Amino acids: CASSTIRARNTQYF.

The chain combines TRBV2 with TRBJ2-3, with a tentative D call TRBD2 (6 bases). Germline CDR1 SNHLY, CDR2 FYNNEI. The V and J ends lost 0 bases and 14 bases respectively, with 12 bases between them. The CDR3 contains 12 residues. The CDR3 sequence is CASSEAMRGRYF. The CDR3 coding sequence is TGTGCCAGCAGTGAAGCGATGCGGGGCCGGTATTTT.

The genes are TRBV5-6 and TRBJ1-1; the match to TRBD1 covers 12 bases. CDR3 length: 14 residues. Germline V gives CDR1 SGHDT, CDR2 YYEEEE. The ends lost 7 bases at V and 0 bases at J; junction bases unmatched: 1. Here the CDR3 reads CASGTGGLNTEAFF. The DNA for the CDR3 is TGTGCCAGCGGGACAGGGGGCCTGAACACTGAAGCTTTCTTT. Supplemented by reference TRBV5-6 and TRBJ1-1, the full variable domain reads DAGVTQSPTHLIKTRGQQVTLRCSPKSGHDTVSWYQQALGQGPQFIFQYYEEEERQRGNFPDRFSGHQFPNYSSELNVNALLLGDSALYLCASGTGGLNTEAFFGQGTRLTVV.

This chain connects TRBV28 to TRBJ2-6; 7 bases are shared with TRBD1. This CDR3 comprises 15 residues. The J segment lost 4 bases and the V segment lost 3 bases, leaving 3 bases of the junction unmatched. In germline, CDR1 is MDHEN, CDR2 SYDVKM. In nucleotides, the CDR3 is TGTGCCAGCAGTTTTGAGGGGGCAGGGGCCAACGTCCTGACTTTC. This gives the protein CASSFEGAGANVLTF.